Below are 20 T cell receptor beta chains sequenced from a single sample in a study of CD8+CD57+ T cells in acquired aplastic anemia. Selection for sequencing was limited to patients who had shown CD8+CD57+ cell expansion by flow cytometry. CDR3 and TCR beta VDJ profiling relied on genomic DNA as the template. TCRdb called the reads again in MiXCR, with one record for every CDR3 protein. This table has some 200,000 distinct CDR3 sequences, approximately 48% appearing once. Sequencing was done on a sample of sorted CD4+, CD8+, or CD8+CD57+ T cells (not recorded which) from PBMCs. These receptors were collected from a human donor with aplastic anemia.

This clonotype was found many times. The chain combines TRBV11-3 with TRBJ2-3; D remains ambiguous. Trimming stripped 1 base from V and 6 bases from J, with 11 bases between. Germline V gives CDR1 SGHNT, CDR2 YENEEA. The CDR3 runs 14 residues. The DNA of the CDR3 is TGTGCCAGCAGCTTAGCAAACGCAGTGGATACGCAGTATTTT. Translation gives CASSLANAVDTQYF. Together with reference TRBV11-3 and TRBJ2-3, the CDR3 gives the full variable domain: EAGVVQSPRYKIIEKKQPVAFWCNPISGHNTLYWYLQNLGQGPELLIRYENEEAVDDSQLPKDRFSAERLKGVDSTLKIQPAELGDSAVYLCASSLANAVDTQYFGPGTRLTVL.

The chain combines TRBV7-3 with TRBJ2-3, with D perhaps matching TRBD2 (5 bases). This CDR3 spans 16 amino acids. The V end lost 5 bases, the J end lost 7 bases, and 22 bases lay between the germline ends. CDR1 and CDR2 from the germline V gene are SGHTA and FQGTGA. CDR3 sequence reads: CASSPARGATAYTQYF. Written as DNA, the CDR3 is TGTGCCAGCAGCCCCGCCCGGGGAGCTACCGCATATACGCAGTATTTT.

This clonotype was found many times. The rearrangement links TRBV6-5 to TRBJ1-2; D remains ambiguous. Trimming removed 2 bases from V and 1 base from J, with 8 bases in between. The CDR3 loop spans 14 amino acids. Germline loops: CDR1 MNHEY, CDR2 SVGAGI. CDR3 sequence (DNA): TGTGCCAGCAGTTACGGTGGCAGTAACTATGGCTACACCTTC. As protein: CASSYGGSNYGYTF.

The V and J genes are TRBV4-1 and TRBJ1-2; no firm D call. CDR3 length: 15 amino acids. The V end lost 3 bases, the J end lost 7 bases, and 18 bases lay between the germline ends. Germline V gene data show CDR1 as MGHRA and CDR2 as YSYEKL. The CDR3 nucleotides are TGCGCCAGCAGCCACCCTATTTCCAAATCGGCTGGCTACACCTTC. Its translation is CASSHPISKSAGYTF.

The sample holds a few counts of this clonotype. The gene calls are TRBV29-1 and TRBJ1-2, with 9 bases aligning to TRBD1. V trimming: 0 bases; J trimming: 2 bases; junction bases outside the gene matches: 7. Germline lookup yields CDR1 SQVTM and CDR2 ANQGSEA. This CDR3 contains 16 residues. CDR3 protein: CSVEDRGTGGNYGYTF. As DNA, the CDR3 is TGCAGCGTTGAAGATCGGGGAACAGGGGGCAACTATGGCTACACCTTC. Combining the CDR3 with reference TRBV29-1 and TRBJ1-2 gives the whole variable domain SAVISQKPSRDICQRGTSLTIQCQVDSQVTMMFWYRQQPGQSLTLIATANQGSEATYESGFVIDKFPISRPNLTFSTLTVSNMSPEDSSIYLCSVEDRGTGGNYGYTFGSGTRLTVV.

About this clonotype itself: This could be a read error, since a much larger clone is one nucleotide away. V and J are TRBV7-9 and TRBJ2-2; D is unclear. Germline loops: CDR1 SEHNR, CDR2 FQNEAQ (reference sequence). Between the trimmed V and J ends, which lost 4 bases and 8 bases, there was a span of 17 bases. The CDR3 runs to 15 residues. The CDR3, as DNA: TGTGCCAGCAGCTCACGGACGGAATCCTGGGGGGAGCTGTTTTTT. Translated, it gives CASSSRTESWGELFF.

This clonotype has ten or more counts. This chain joins TRBV5-1 and TRBJ2-1; D is perhaps TRBD1 (6 bases). Germline CDR1 SGHRS, CDR2 YFSETQ. The CDR3 length is 15 residues. The ends were cut back, 4 bases at V and 0 bases at J, with 11 bases in the middle. The CDR3 bases are TGCGCCAGCAGCGGCCAGGGGAGCTCCTACAATGAGCAGTTCTTC. As protein: CASSGQGSSYNEQFF.

The rearrangement uses TRBV30 and TRBJ2-7; D not resolved. Trimming pared 1 base from V and 3 bases from J, leaving 19 bases between. Germline-derived CDR1 and CDR2 are GTSNPN and SVGIG (reference sequence). The CDR3 contains 16 residues. This chain's CDR3 is CAWSAPTGYLGYEQYF. The CDR3 DNA sequence: TGTGCCTGGAGTGCCCCCACCGGGTACCTCGGCTACGAGCAGTACTTC.

This clonotype was seen a handful of times. The chain is built from TRBV19 and TRBJ2-7, with D tentatively TRBD1 or TRBD2 (5 bases each). The CDR3 sequence is 15 residues long. The V end lost 5 bases, the J end lost 6 bases, and 20 bases lay between the germline ends. The germline CDR1 and CDR2 sequences are LNHDA and SQIVND (reference sequence). For the CDR3, the DNA is TGTGCCAGTAGTCGTCTGGGGGTGGAAGGGCCCGAGCAGTACTTC. Its translation is CASSRLGVEGPEQYF.

This clonotype was recorded many times. One end of the junction is discordant with germline, which a read error may explain. The rearrangement links TRBV6-5 to TRBJ1-5; maybe TRBD1 (5 bases). CDR1 MNHEY and CDR2 SVGAGI come from the germline V gene. The CDR3 covers 14 residues. CDR3 region: CASSYSGGNQPQHF. The CDR3, as DNA: TGTGCCAGCAGCTACTCGGGGGGAAATCAGCCCCAGCATTTT.

The table lists this clonotype with many counts. The chain links TRBV11-3 to TRBJ2-2, with D uncertain. V dropped 5 bases and J dropped 2 bases, with 9 bases sitting between them. Germline CDR1 and CDR2: SGHNT and YENEEA. The CDR3 is 14 residues long. CDR3 nucleotides: TGTGCCAGCAGCCCTTTCGGTAACACCGGGGAGCTGTTTTTT. The encoded protein is CASSPFGNTGELFF.

This clonotype was seen ten or more times. This chain uses TRBV20-1 with TRBJ2-1, with D hard to call. V shed 0 bases and J shed 5 bases, with 14 bases lying between them. This CDR3 comprises 15 residues. Germline loops: CDR1 DFQATT, CDR2 SNEGSKA (reference sequence). CDR3 in DNA: TGCAGTGCTAGAGATCCAAGTAGCCCACACAATGAGCAGTTCTTC. Encoded protein: CSARDPSSPHNEQFF.

The chain recombines TRBV7-8 with TRBJ2-1, with unresolved D. The V gene lost 3 bases and the J gene lost 10 bases, with 7 bases spanning the gap. The V gene's germline CDR1 is SGHVS and CDR2 FQNEAQ. This CDR3 is 11 amino acids long. This CDR3 reads CASSFTTEQFF. The CDR3 DNA reads TGTGCCAGCAGCTTTACGACAGAGCAGTTCTTC. The variable domain in full, completed from reference TRBV7-8 and TRBJ2-1, reads GAGVSQSPRYKVAKRGQDVALRCDPISGHVSLFWYQQALGQGPEFLTYFQNEAQLDKSGLPSDRFFAERPEGSVSTLKIQRTQQEDSAVYLCASSFTTEQFFGPGTRLTVL.

The chain couples TRBV7-2 to TRBJ2-3; TRBD2 aligns across 10 bases. CDR3 length equals 14 residues. V trimming: 9 bases; J trimming: 2 bases; junction bases outside the gene matches: 5. CDR1 and CDR2 from the germline V gene are SGHTA and FQGNSA. The CDR3 reads CASKAGGLTDTQYF. The CDR3 nucleotides read TGTGCCAGTAAAGCGGGGGGGCTCACAGATACGCAGTATTTT.

In its sample, this clonotype was seen a few times. V is TRBV6-1 and J is TRBJ2-5, with TRBD2 matching 7 bases. Losses at the gene ends were 2 bases for V and 4 bases for J; bases not matched to a gene: 10. CDR3 length: 16 amino acids. Per germline, CDR1 MNHNS and CDR2 SASEGT. CDR3 sequence: CASSERLAAMGETQYF. Here the CDR3 DNA reads TGTGCCAGCAGTGAACGGCTAGCGGCAATGGGAGAGACCCAGTACTTC.

The chain couples TRBV10-3 to TRBJ2-3; D remains unclear. The V gene lost 4 bases and the J gene lost 1 base, with 3 bases spanning the gap. CDR3 size: 12 residues. Germline V gene data show CDR1 as ENHRY and CDR2 as SYGVKD. The CDR3 bases are TGTGCCATCAGTGGTGGCACAGATACGCAGTATTTT. Protein: CAISGGTDTQYF.

This clonotype appeared a few times. V and J are TRBV4-2 and TRBJ2-3, with 14 bases matching TRBD2. The germline V gene has CDR1 LGHNA and CDR2 YNFKEQ. This CDR3 spans 17 amino acids. J was trimmed by 0 bases and V by 5 bases; bases with no gene match: 4. Written as DNA, the CDR3 is TGTGCCAGCAGCGCGGGACTAGCGGGGGCTAGCACAGATACGCAGTATTTT. Encoded protein: CASSAGLAGASTDTQYF.

V gene TRBV12-5 combines with J gene TRBJ2-6; 9 nucleotides align to TRBD1. The CDR3 is made up of 18 amino acids. Germline CDR1 LGHNT, CDR2 FRNRAP. V was pared by 5 bases and J by 3 bases, with 11 bases of the junction left unmatched. In DNA form, the CDR3 reads TGTGCTAGTGGTCCCTCCACAGGGGGCGCGGATGGGGCCAACGTCCTGACTTTC. Its translation: CASGPSTGGADGANVLTF. The complete variable domain, with remaining parts taken from reference TRBV12-5 and TRBJ2-6, reads DARVTQTPRHKVTEMGQEVTMRCQPILGHNTVFWYRQTMMQGLELLAYFRNRAPLDDSGMPKDRFSAEMPDATLATLKIQPSEPRDSAVYFCASGPSTGGADGANVLTFGAGSRLTVL.

The chain links TRBV13 to TRBJ1-1; D remains ambiguous. The CDR3 has 12 amino acids. V lost 3 bases, J lost 8 bases, and 10 bases lay in between. The V gene's germline CDR1 is PRHDT and CDR2 FYEKMQ (reference sequence). CDR3 sequence reads: CASSLNPNEAFF. The CDR3 DNA follows: TGTGCCAGCAGCTTGAACCCCAACGAAGCTTTCTTT.

V gene TRBV12-3 or TRBV12-4 combines with J gene TRBJ2-1; weak D call: TRBD1 (5 bases). Trimming removed 4 bases from V and 4 bases from J, with 8 bases in between. This CDR3 is 13 amino acids long. The CDR3 DNA reads as TGTGCCAGCAGTTACGACAGTTACAATGAGCAGTTCTTC. This encodes CASSYDSYNEQFF.